This TCR beta chain was identified during a study of T-cell reconstitution after alpha-beta-depleted transplantation in children. Germline CDR1 SEHNR, CDR2 FQNEAQ (reference sequence). V lost 3 bases and J lost 6, with 8 bases in between. The CDR3 spans 12 residues. Unique molecular identifiers featured in how the TCRbeta library was prepared. TCRdb itself ran the PCR reads through MiXCR, one entry per CDR3 protein. The repertoire holds 530,000 or so distinct CDR3 sequences, with around 27% as singletons. This clonotype appeared a few times. The chain recombines TRBV7-9 with TRBJ1-2; D is undetermined. Sequenced here: PBMCs, sampled before TCRalphabeta/CD19-depleted stem cell transplant. The sequence came from a boy under two years old with Wiskott-Aldrich syndrome, due to receive a stem cell transplant. The DNA of the CDR3 is TGTGCCAGCAGCTTCAACGGGGATGGCTACACCTTC. Protein sequence: CASSFNGDGYTF.